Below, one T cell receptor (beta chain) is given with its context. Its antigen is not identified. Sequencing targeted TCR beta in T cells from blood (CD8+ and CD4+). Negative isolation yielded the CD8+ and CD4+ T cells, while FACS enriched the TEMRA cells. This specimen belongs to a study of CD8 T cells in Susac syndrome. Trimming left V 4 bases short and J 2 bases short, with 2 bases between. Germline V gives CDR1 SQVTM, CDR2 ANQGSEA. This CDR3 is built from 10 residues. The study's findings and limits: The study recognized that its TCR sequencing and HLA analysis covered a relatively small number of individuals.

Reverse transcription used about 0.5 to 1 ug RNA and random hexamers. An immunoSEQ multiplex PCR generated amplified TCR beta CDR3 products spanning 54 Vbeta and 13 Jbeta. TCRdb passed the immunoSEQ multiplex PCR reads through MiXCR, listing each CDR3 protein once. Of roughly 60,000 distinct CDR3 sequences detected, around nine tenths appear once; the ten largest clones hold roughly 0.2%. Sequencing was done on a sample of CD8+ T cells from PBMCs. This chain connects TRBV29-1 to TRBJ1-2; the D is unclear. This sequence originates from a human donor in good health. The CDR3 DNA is TGCAGCGTTGCCAACTATGGCTACACCTTC. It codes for CSVANYGYTF.